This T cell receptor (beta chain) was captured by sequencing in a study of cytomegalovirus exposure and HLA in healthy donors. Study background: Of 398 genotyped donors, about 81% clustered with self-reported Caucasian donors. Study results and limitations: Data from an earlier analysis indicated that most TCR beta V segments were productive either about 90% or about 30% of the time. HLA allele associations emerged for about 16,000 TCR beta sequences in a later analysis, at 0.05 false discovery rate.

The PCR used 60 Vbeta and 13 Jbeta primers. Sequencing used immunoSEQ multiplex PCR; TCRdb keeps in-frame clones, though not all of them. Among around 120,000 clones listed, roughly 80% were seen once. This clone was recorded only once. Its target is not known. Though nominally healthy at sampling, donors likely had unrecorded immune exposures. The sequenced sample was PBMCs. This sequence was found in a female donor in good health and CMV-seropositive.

DNA of the CDR3: TGTGCCAGCAGCAAACGGGGACTAGCGGGGGCCACCGGGGAGCTGTTTTTT. Translating gives CASSKRGLAGATGELFF. V is TRBV21-1 and J is TRBJ2-2; TRBD2, the D gene given by the table, was not confirmed from the DNA. TRBV21-1 is deemed a pseudogene. The length of the CDR3 is 17 residues.